This TCR beta chain emerged from a study of cytomegalovirus exposure and HLA in healthy donors. The study ran its PCR with 60 Vbeta and 13 Jbeta primers. Libraries were prepared by immunoSEQ multiplex PCR; TCRdb keeps only in-frame clonotypes and omits some of them. Of about 200,000 clones in the sample, about four fifths were seen once. Notes on the study in general: Reports state that TCR beta sequences accurately predicted most subjects' HLA-A and HLA-B alleles. Earlier analysis looked at TCR beta V segments, and most were productive about 87% or about 30% of the time. The classifier reportedly diagnosed cytomegalovirus status with high specificity and sensitivity.

To note about this clone: Its antigen is still unknown.

The sample consisted of PBMCs. This TCR was sampled from a male donor in good health and CMV-seropositive.

CDR3 DNA sequence: TGCGCCAGCAGCCAAGATAGGCGGGGCATGCCAGATACGCAGTATTTT. Protein: CASSQDRRGMPDTQYF. The chain recombines TRBV4-3 with TRBJ2-3; possibly TRBD2 for D (6 bases). V gave up 0 bases and J gave up 4 bases, with 14 bases separating them. Germline values: CDR1 LGHNA, CDR2 YSLEER. The CDR3 has 16 residues.